This TCR beta chain was retrieved from a study of cytomegalovirus exposure and HLA in healthy donors. Study-wide findings and caveats: The authors later linked a missense DCLRE1C variant to TCR beta V- and J-gene trimming.

Primers for the PCR totalled 60 Vbeta and 13 Jbeta. This table comes from immunoSEQ multiplex PCR, and its TCRdb copy is limited to in-frame clones, with some not included. The profile shows 150,000 to 200,000 clones, about 72% of them singletons. Turning to this clone: Its target is not known.

Germline V gene sequence: CDR1 SGHTA, CDR2 FQGNSA. The CDR3 totals 15 residues. Between the trimmed V and J ends, which lost 1 base and 0 bases, there was a span of 9 bases. The chain is built from TRBV7-2 and TRBJ1-1, with no clear D. This clonotype was sampled from a human donor in good health. The sequenced sample consisted of PBMCs. Written as DNA, the CDR3 is TGTGCCAGCAGCTTAGTTTATCCGGTGAACACTGAAGCTTTCTTT. Translated: CASSLVYPVNTEAFF. The full variable domain, with the rest looked up from reference TRBV7-2 and TRBJ1-1, is GAGVSQSPSNKVTEKGKDVELRCDPISGHTALYWYRQSLGQGLEFLIYFQGNSAPDKSGLPSDRFSAERTGGSVSTLTIQRTQQEDSAVYLCASSLVYPVNTEAFFGQGTRLTVV.